Listed below are T cell receptor beta chains from one sample, sequenced in a study of glioma-infiltrating T cells after dendritic cell vaccination. Assay used: immunoSEQ multiplex PCR; TCRdb lists only in-frame clones, some missing. The table includes nearly 85,000 clones, about 90% detected once. This specimen consisted of blood, obtained before dendritic cell vaccination. The receptor set was obtained from a human donor with glioblastoma. Each CDR3 is given without its conserved first and last residue. Expanded clones get a size class; other rows say once, few or many, or leave the size out.

clone size: -
CDR3 length: 15
V gene: TRBV18
CDR3 protein: ASSSQNQGQGDDGYT

clone size: -
CDR3 length: 12
V gene: TRBV6-5
CDR3 protein: ASTTGGEAYEQY

clone size: -
CDR3 length: 11
V gene: TRBV7-3
CDR3 protein: ASSSRQASEAF

clone size: -
CDR3 length: 15
V gene: TRBV7-9
CDR3 protein: ASSLGGDHFSGNTIY

clone size: -
CDR3 length: 11
V gene: TRBV2
CDR3 protein: ASSRDREYGYT

clone size: -
CDR3 length: 13
V gene: TRBV7-2
CDR3 protein: ASVESSGNWDTQY

clone size: -
CDR3 length: 14
V gene: TRBV19
CDR3 protein: ASSIGNFYGNQPQH

clone size: -
CDR3 length: 14
V gene: TRBV6-5
CDR3 protein: ASSSYDTGINYGYT

clone size: -
CDR3 length: 13
V gene: TRBV5-5
CDR3 protein: ASSLLGGSYNEQF

clone size: once
CDR3 length: 17
V gene: TRBV12-5
CDR3 protein: ASGSPTTSGDGNYYEQY

clone size: -
CDR3 length: 13
V gene: TRBV6-6
CDR3 protein: ASSPLRGQVYEQY

clone size: -
CDR3 length: 13
V gene: TRBV10-1
CDR3 protein: ASSESLAGVSEQY

clone size: -
CDR3 length: 12
V gene: TRBV11-2
CDR3 protein: ASSLDRGSTEAF

clone size: -
CDR3 length: 15
V gene: TRBV5-4
CDR3 protein: ASSLGGVGGRDREQF

clone size: -
CDR3 length: 13
V gene: TRBV5-1
CDR3 protein: ASSSRGASTDTQY

clone size: -
CDR3 length: 11
V gene: TRBV7-8
CDR3 protein: ASSLVGNQPQH

clone size: -
CDR3 length: 14
V gene: TRBV2
CDR3 protein: ASSVSASGSRNEQF

clone size: -
CDR3 length: 13
V gene: TRBV18
CDR3 protein: ASSPLARIYHEQF

clone size: -
CDR3 length: 11
V gene: TRBV4-1
CDR3 protein: ASSQAGAYEQY

clone size: -
CDR3 length: 11
V gene: TRBV2
CDR3 protein: ASIGQVGGGYT

clone size: -
CDR3 length: 14
V gene: TRBV25-1
CDR3 protein: ASSENRGEYADTQY

clone size: -
CDR3 length: 9
V gene: TRBV5-1
CDR3 protein: ASSGQGEQY

clone size: -
CDR3 length: 13
V gene: TRBV6-1
CDR3 protein: ASSEGGTENSPLH

clone size: -
CDR3 length: 11
V gene: TRBV6-1
CDR3 protein: ASSEYGEGVGF

clone size: -
CDR3 length: 15
V gene: TRBV19
CDR3 protein: ASSRGSGGAGANVLT

clone size: -
CDR3 length: 11
V gene: TRBV6-5
CDR3 protein: ASSQTRNYGYT

clone size: -
CDR3 length: 13
V gene: TRBV5-4
CDR3 protein: ASSLVAGAYNEQF

clone size: few
CDR3 length: 10
V gene: TRBV5-4
CDR3 protein: ASSLTEFEQF

clone size: -
CDR3 length: 14
V gene: TRBV9
CDR3 protein: ASSGGVGQGIHEQF

clone size: once
CDR3 length: 13
V gene: TRBV6-5
CDR3 protein: ASATGGAGDTEAF

clone size: -
CDR3 length: 13
V gene: TRBV2
CDR3 protein: ASSPRGPSYNEQF

clone size: -
CDR3 length: 14
V gene: TRBV7-2
CDR3 protein: ASSLNSPYTNYGYT

clone size: -
CDR3 length: 13
V gene: TRBV2
CDR3 protein: ASSVAGGPSYEQY

clone size: -
CDR3 length: 14
V gene: TRBV27
CDR3 protein: ASSQRQGALGRGYT

clone size: -
CDR3 length: 14
V gene: TRBV10-2
CDR3 protein: ASRTGRGSSYNEQF

clone size: -
CDR3 length: 9
V gene: TRBV2
CDR3 protein: ASSPTFGYT

clone size: -
CDR3 length: 14
V gene: TRBV7-8
CDR3 protein: ASSPNGGVDGNTIY

clone size: once
CDR3 length: 11
V gene: TRBV18
CDR3 protein: ASSLAGDNEQF

clone size: -
CDR3 length: 13
V gene: TRBV5-4
CDR3 protein: ASSLATSAGDTQY

clone size: -
CDR3 length: 14
V gene: TRBV5-4
CDR3 protein: ASRPTGGAGANVLT

clone size: -
CDR3 length: 14
V gene: TRBV6-1
CDR3 protein: ASSEMEGNMNTEAF

clone size: -
CDR3 length: 12
V gene: TRBV10-3
CDR3 protein: AISELGQNYGYT

clone size: -
CDR3 length: 14
V gene: TRBV7-7
CDR3 protein: ASSLGAGAATGELF

clone size: -
CDR3 length: 13
V gene: TRBV4-1
CDR3 protein: ASSQAGTGEGVQY

clone size: -
CDR3 length: 12
V gene: TRBV5-1
CDR3 protein: ASSLPGGVDTQY

clone size: once
CDR3 length: 13
V gene: TRBV4-2
CDR3 protein: ASSQDWEAKTEAF

clone size: -
CDR3 length: 11
V gene: TRBV7-2
CDR3 protein: ASSLVGGYEQY

clone size: -
CDR3 length: 13
V gene: TRBV5-6
CDR3 protein: ASSFYDREGDGYT

clone size: -
CDR3 length: 15
V gene: TRBV27
CDR3 protein: ASSLEAPRTVSYEQY

clone size: -
CDR3 length: 13
V gene: TRBV6-1
CDR3 protein: ASSPIMGGGTEAF

clone size: -
CDR3 length: 10
V gene: TRBV15
CDR3 protein: ATSSSGGPQH

clone size: -
CDR3 length: 15
V gene: TRBV30
CDR3 protein: AWSVGAGGPIVEKLF

clone size: -
CDR3 length: 8
V gene: TRBV28
CDR3 protein: ASSLAPQY

clone size: few
CDR3 length: 14
V gene: TRBV4-2
CDR3 protein: ASSQDRTSGSTREF

clone size: once
CDR3 length: 14
V gene: TRBV7-7
CDR3 protein: ASSLATSGIHNEQF

clone size: few
CDR3 length: 12
V gene: TRBV6-5
CDR3 protein: ASSPESTPYGYT

clone size: -
CDR3 length: 15
V gene: TRBV6-1
CDR3 protein: ASSGGTASSYNSPLH

clone size: -
CDR3 length: 12
V gene: TRBV6-1
CDR3 protein: ASSRGGVEDGYT

clone size: few
CDR3 length: 14
V gene: TRBV5-1
CDR3 protein: ASSSLTSGSSNEQF

clone size: -
CDR3 length: 13
V gene: TRBV5-1
CDR3 protein: ASSLVPGGGTEAF